The present T cell receptor beta chain was sequenced within a study of long-term antiretroviral therapy in people with HIV. The CDR3 is made up of 14 amino acids. CDR1 and CDR2 (germline): PRHDT, FYEKMQ (reference sequence). Deletions cut 0 bases from V and 4 bases from J, with 9 bases between. At the survey level, the v3.0 immunoSEQ assay was run. The repertoire was sequenced with immunoSEQ multiplex PCR; TCRdb's copy has only in-frame clones and lacks some. The sample has under 20,000 clones; approximately 80% are singletons. Here the sequenced sample was unsorted PBMCs, taken 0.2 years after starting antiretroviral therapy. This chain connects TRBV13 to TRBJ2-5, with unresolved D. The source is a woman in her thirties or forties with HIV. The CDR3 here is CASSLGSWVETQYF. For the CDR3, the DNA is TGTGCCAGCAGCTTAGGAAGTTGGGTAGAGACCCAGTACTTC.